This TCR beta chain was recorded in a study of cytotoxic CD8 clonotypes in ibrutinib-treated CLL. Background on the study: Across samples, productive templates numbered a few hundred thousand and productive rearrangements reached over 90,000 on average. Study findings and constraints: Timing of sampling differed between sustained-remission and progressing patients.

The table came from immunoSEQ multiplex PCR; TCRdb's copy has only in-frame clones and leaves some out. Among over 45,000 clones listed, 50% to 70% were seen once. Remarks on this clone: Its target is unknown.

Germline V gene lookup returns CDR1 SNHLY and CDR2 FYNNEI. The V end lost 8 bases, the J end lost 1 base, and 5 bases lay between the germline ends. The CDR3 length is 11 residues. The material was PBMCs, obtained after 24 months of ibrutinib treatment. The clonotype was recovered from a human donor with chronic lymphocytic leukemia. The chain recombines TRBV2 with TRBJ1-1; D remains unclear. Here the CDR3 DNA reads TGTGCCAGCTTTCCGAACACTGAAGCTTTCTTT. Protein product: CASFPNTEAFF.